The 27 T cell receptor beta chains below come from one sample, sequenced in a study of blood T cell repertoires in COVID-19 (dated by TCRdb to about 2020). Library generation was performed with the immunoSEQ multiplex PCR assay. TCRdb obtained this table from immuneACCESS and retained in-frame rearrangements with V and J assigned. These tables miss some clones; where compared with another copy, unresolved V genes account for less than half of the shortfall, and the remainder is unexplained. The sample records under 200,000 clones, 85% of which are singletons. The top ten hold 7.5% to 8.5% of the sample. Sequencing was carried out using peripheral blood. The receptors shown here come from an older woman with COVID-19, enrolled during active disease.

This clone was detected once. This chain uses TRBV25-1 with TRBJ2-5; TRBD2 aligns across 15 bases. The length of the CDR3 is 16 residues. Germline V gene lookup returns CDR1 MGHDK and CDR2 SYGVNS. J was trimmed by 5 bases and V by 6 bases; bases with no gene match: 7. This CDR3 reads CASSSRTSGGAETQYF. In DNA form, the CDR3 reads TGTGCCAGCAGCTCCCGGACTAGCGGGGGGGCTGAGACCCAGTACTTC.

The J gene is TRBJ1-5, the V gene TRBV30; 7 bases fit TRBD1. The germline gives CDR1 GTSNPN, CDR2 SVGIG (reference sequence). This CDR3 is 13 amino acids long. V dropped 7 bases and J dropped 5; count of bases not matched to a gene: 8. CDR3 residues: CAFRTGGDQPQHF. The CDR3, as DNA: TGTGCCTTTAGGACAGGTGGGGATCAGCCCCAGCATTTT.

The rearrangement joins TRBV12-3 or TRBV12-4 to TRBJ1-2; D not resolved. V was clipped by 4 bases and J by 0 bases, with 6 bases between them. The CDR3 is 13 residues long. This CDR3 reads CASSSPPNYGYTF. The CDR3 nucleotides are TGTGCCAGCAGTTCCCCTCCTAACTATGGCTACACCTTC.

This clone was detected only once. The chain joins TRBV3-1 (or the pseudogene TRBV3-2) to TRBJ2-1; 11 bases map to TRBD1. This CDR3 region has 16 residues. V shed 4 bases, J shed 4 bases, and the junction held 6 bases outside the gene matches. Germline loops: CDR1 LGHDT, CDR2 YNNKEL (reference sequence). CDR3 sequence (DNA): TGTGCCAGCAGCCTCCTCCGGGACAGGGGGTACAATGAGCAGTTCTTC. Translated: CASSLLRDRGYNEQFF.

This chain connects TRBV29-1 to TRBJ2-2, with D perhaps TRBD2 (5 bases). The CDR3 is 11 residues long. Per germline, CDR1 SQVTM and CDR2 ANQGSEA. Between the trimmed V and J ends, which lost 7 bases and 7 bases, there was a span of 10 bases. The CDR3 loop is CSATRGGELFF. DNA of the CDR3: TGCAGCGCCACCCGGGGCGGGGAGCTGTTTTTT.

CDR3 bases: TGTGCCAGCAGTTCCCAGGGATTTACCGGGGAGCTGTTTTTT. Protein sequence: CASSSQGFTGELFF. This chain uses TRBV6-5 with TRBJ2-2; weak D call: TRBD1 (5 bases). Germline values: CDR1 MNHEY, CDR2 SVGAGI. V was clipped by 4 bases and J by 5 bases, with 11 bases between them. The CDR3 consists of 14 residues.

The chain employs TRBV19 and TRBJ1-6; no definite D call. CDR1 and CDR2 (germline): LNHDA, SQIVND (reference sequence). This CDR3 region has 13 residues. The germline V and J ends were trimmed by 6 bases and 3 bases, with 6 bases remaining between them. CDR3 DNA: TGTGCCAGTAGCGGGAACTATAATTCACCCCTCCACTTT. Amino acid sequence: CASSGNYNSPLHF.

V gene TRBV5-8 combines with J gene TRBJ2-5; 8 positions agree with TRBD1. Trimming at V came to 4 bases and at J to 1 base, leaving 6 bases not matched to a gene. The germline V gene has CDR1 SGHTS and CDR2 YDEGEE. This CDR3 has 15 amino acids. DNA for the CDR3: TGTGCCAGCAGCCATAGTGACAGGGGCCAAGAGACCCAGTACTTC. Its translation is CASSHSDRGQETQYF. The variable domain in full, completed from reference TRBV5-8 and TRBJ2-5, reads EAGVTQSPTHLIKTRGQQATLRCSPISGHTSVYWYQQALGLGLQFLLWYDEGEERNRGNFPPRFSGRQFPNYSSELNVNALELEDSALYLCASSHSDRGQETQYFGPGTRLLVL.

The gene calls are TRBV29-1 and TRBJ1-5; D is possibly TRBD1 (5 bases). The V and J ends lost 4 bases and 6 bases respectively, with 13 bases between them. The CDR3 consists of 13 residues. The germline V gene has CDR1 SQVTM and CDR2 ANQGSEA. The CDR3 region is CSVGPGVGQPQHF. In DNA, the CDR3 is TGCAGCGTTGGCCCGGGGGTGGGTCAGCCCCAGCATTTT.

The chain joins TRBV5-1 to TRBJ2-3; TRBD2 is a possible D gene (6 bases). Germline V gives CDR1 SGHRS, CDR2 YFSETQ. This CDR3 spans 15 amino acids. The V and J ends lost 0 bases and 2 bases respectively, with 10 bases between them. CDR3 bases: TGCGCCAGCAGCTTGGGAGAGGGACTCACAGATACGCAGTATTTT. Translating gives CASSLGEGLTDTQYF.

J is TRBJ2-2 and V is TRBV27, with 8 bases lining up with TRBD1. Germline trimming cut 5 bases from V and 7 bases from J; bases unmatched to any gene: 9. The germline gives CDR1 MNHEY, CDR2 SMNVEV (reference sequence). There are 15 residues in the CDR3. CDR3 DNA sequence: TGTGCCAGCAGTCCTCGGACAGGGATGGGCGGGGAGCTGTTTTTT. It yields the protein CASSPRTGMGGELFF.

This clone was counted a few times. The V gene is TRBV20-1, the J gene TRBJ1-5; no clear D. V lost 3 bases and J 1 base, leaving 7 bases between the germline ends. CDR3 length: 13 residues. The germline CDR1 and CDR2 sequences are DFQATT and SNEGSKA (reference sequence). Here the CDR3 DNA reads TGCAGTGCTAGTGCCGGGAGCAATCAGCCCCAGCATTTT. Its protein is CSASAGSNQPQHF.

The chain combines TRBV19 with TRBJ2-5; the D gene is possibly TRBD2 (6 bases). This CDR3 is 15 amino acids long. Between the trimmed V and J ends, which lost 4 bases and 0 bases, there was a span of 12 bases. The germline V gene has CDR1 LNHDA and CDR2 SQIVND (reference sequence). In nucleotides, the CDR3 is TGTGCCAGTAGTACCGGAGGGGCGTACCAAGAGACCCAGTACTTC. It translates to CASSTGGAYQETQYF. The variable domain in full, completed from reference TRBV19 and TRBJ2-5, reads DGGITQSPKYLFRKEGQNVTLSCEQNLNHDAMYWYRQDPGQGLRLIYYSQIVNDFQKGDIAEGYSVSREKKESFPLTVTSAQKNPTAFYLCASSTGGAYQETQYFGPGTRLLVL.

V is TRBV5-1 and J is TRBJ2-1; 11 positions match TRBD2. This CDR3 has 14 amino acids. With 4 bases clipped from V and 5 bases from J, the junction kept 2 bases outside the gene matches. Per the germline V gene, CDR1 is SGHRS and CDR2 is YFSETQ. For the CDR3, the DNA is TGCGCCAGCAGCCCGGGACTAGCGGACAATGAGCAGTTCTTC. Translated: CASSPGLADNEQFF.

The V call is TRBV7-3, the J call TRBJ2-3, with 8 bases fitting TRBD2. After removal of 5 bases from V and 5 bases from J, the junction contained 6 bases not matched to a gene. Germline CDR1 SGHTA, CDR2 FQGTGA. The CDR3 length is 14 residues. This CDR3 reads CASSLGLAGDTQYF. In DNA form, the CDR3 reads TGTGCCAGCAGCCTTGGACTAGCTGGAGATACGCAGTATTTT.

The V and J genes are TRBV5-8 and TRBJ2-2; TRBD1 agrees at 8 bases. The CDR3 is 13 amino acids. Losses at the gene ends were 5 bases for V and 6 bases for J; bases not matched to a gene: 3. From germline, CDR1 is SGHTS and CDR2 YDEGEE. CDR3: CASRLTGAGELFF. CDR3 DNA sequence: TGTGCCAGCAGATTGACAGGGGCCGGGGAGCTGTTTTTT.

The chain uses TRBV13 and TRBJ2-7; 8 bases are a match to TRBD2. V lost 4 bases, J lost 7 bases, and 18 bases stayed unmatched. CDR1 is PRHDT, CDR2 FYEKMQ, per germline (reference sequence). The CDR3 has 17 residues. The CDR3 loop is CASSSPSGLASPAEQYF. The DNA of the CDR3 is TGTGCCAGCAGCTCTCCTTCCGGACTAGCATCACCAGCAGAGCAGTACTTC.

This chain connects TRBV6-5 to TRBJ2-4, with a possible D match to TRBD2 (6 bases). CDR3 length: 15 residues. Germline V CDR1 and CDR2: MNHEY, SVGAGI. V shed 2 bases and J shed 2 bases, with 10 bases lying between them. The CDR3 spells CASSYGGSTKNIQYF. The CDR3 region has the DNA TGTGCCAGCAGTTACGGAGGGAGCACCAAAAACATTCAGTACTTC.

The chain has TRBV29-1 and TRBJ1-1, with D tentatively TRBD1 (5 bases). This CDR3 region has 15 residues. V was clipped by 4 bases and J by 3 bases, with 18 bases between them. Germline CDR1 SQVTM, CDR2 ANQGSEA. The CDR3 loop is CSVGSANPGDTEAFF. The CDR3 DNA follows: TGCAGCGTTGGTAGCGCAAACCCGGGGGACACTGAAGCTTTCTTT.

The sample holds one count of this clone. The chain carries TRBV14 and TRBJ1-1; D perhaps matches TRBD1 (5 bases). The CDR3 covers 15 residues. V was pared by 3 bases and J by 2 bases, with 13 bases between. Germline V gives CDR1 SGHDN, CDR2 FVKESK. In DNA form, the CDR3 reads TGTGCCAGCAGCCAGGGCCGGGGGAAAAACACTGAAGCTTTCTTT. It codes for CASSQGRGKNTEAFF.

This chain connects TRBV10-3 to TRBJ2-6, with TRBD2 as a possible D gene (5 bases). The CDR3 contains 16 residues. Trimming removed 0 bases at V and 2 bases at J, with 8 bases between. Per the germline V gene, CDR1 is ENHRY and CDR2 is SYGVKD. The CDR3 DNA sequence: TGTGCCATCAGTGAGTCCGCGGGCGCTGGGGCCAACGTCCTGACTTTC. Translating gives CAISESAGAGANVLTF.

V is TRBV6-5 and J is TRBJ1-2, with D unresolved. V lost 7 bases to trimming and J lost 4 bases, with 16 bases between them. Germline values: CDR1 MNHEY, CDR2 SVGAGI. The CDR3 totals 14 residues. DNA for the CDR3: TGTGCCAGCACCGTGGTCGGGGATCCCTATGGCTACACCTTC. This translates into CASTVVGDPYGYTF.

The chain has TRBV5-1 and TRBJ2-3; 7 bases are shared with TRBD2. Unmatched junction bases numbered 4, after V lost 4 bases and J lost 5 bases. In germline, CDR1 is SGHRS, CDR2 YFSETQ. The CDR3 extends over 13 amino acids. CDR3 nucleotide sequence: TGCGCCAGCAGCCCCGGACTAGGAGATACGCAGTATTTT. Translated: CASSPGLGDTQYF.

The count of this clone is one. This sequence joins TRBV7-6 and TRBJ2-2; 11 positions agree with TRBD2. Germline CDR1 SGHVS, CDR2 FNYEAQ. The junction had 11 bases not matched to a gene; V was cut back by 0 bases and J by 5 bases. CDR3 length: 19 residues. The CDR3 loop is CASSLAGLAGGPRTGELFF. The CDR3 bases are TGTGCCAGCAGCTTAGCGGGGCTAGCGGGGGGCCCGAGAACCGGGGAGCTGTTTTTT.

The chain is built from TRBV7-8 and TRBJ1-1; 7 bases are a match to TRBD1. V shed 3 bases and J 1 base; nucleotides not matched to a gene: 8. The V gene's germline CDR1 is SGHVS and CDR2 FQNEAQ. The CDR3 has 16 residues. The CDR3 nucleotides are TGTGCCAGCAGCTTTAGTCTACAGGGGACGAACACTGAAGCTTTCTTT. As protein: CASSFSLQGTNTEAFF.

CDR3 DNA sequence: TGTGCCAGCTCACCTCCCGGGACAGGGGCGCTAGCTAGCACAGATACGCAGTATTTT. Amino acid sequence: CASSPPGTGALASTDTQYF. The chain carries TRBV18 and TRBJ2-3; 10 bases map to TRBD1. CDR3 length: 19 residues. V was clipped by 3 bases and J by 0 bases; unmatched bases: 12. Germline V gene sequence: CDR1 KGHSH, CDR2 LQKENI.

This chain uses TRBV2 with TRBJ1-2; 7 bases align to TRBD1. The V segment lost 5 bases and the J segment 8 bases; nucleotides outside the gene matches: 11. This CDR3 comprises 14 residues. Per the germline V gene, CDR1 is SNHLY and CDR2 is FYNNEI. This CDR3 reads CASSRRRQGEGYTF. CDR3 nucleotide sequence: TGTGCCAGCAGTAGGAGGAGGCAGGGGGAAGGCTACACCTTC.